This TCR beta chain is drawn from a study of tumor-infiltrating lymphocytes in primary liver carcinoma (dated by TCRdb to the late 2010s). For the study in its entirety: Between November 2015 and early 2016, 4 or 5 patients in China with histopathologically diagnosed primary liver carcinoma had their tumors surgically resected. The study combined TCRbeta repertoire sequencing, expression microarrays and whole-exome sequencing across five regions of each liver tumor, with adjacent normal tissue and blood. Of the five patients, three men and two women aged 30 to 69 years, four had hepatocellular carcinoma and one had combined HCC and intrahepatic cholangiocarcinoma. The five patients had tumors of stage T1-T3 N0M0, with maximum diameters ranging from roughly 4.2 to 11 cm. Technical replicate repertoires showed high reproducibility, with mean shared-clone rates roughly 0.87 and correlation coefficients above 0.95. A total of some 35 specimens from 5 patients underwent TCRbeta repertoire sequencing, comprising some 25 tumor regions, 5 adjacent noncancerous liver tissues and 5 peripheral blood samples. Each sample produced about 3.5 to 7.13 million productive TCRbeta reads, and read depth showed no significant difference between tissue types.

Starting from 500 to 600 ng total RNA, TCRbeta-specific cDNA was produced by reverse transcription with a constant-region primer and ProtoScript II reverse transcriptase. Three nested multiplex PCR rounds, following a slightly modified ARM-PCR procedure, were used to build the TCRbeta libraries. Multiplex TRBV1-TRBV30 forward primers and a Cbeta reverse primer were used in the first two PCR rounds, each of which was run for around 9 cycles. A final 25-cycle PCR with Deep VentR polymerase added sample barcodes and Illumina adapters. Before sequencing, amplicons between 200 and 500 bp were purified from gel using a QIAquick gel extraction kit. An Illumina HiSeq 2500 was used to sequence the TCRbeta amplicons with 250-bp paired-end reads. The original pipeline was this. Quality trimming of reads was performed with Trimmomatic v0.33, and paired reads were merged with FLASH v1.2.11 so that full CDR3 sequences could be recovered. V, D and J germline segments were assigned to the rearranged TCRbeta sequences by MiGEC v1.2.1b. Clonotype statistics, along with Shannon-Wiener diversity indices, were calculated using VDJtools v1.0.0. To reduce sampling bias, subsequent analyses other than the diversity analysis used only the 250 most abundant clonotypes in each sample. Starting from the raw public reads, TCRdb applied fastp trimming at Q25, assembled clones with MiXCR and retained in-frame beta chains. CDR3 protein duplicates are merged, each entry listing the most common genes and DNA. The V and J calls, along with clone size, are taken from TCRdb and not from the paper's own processing. This sample is represented by more than 150,000 distinct CDR3 sequences; 50% to 75% of them were singletons. The ten biggest clones cover approximately 67% of the sample.

CDR1 and CDR2 (MNHNY, SVGAGI) derive from the germline V gene (reference sequence). From the cysteine up to the phenylalanine, the CDR3 has a length of 14 residues. The kept DNA is CDR3 alone, 42 bases in frame from the first base. V drops 7 bases and J drops 5 bases, leaving 17 bases in between. The paper as a whole reports these results and caveats: Because sequencing covered only the TCR beta chain and unpaired alpha chains were not captured, true repertoire diversity is likely underestimated. Comparison of CD4+ and CD8+ T cell repertoires was precluded by the use of bulk unsorted samples. The top 250 clones accounted for a significantly greater share of the repertoire in tumors than in blood (p = 0.039). The study included only four to six patients, and the authors note findings should be validated in a larger study. Consistent with antigen-driven expansion, pairs of tumor regions showed higher repertoire overlap (mean roughly 36%) than either tumor-adjacent pairs (around 17%) or tumor-blood pairs (approximately 15%).

Concerning this clonotype itself: Its antigen specificity is not known. No base-level quality is on record; no much larger clone is a single base apart.

Blood RNA was extracted from unsorted whole blood with TRIzol reagent; germline DNA came from the DNeasy Blood & Tissue kit. At the time of sampling, the patients had chronic HBV infection and had not received any treatment. Before surgery, around 4 milliliters of peripheral blood were drawn into K2EDTA tubes. The sequenced sample was peripheral blood. The sequence was obtained from a man aged 40-49 years with primary liver carcinoma and hepatitis B virus infection. The chain was built from TRBV6-6 and TRBJ1-2; TRBD1 is a possible D gene, resting on 5 matching bases. The DNA sequence is as follows: TGTGCCAGCACCCCATTGACAGTTAAATATGGCTACACCTTC. Its amino acids are CASTPLTVKYGYTF.